One and the same sample provided the 5 T cell receptor beta chains below, sequenced in a study of blood T cell repertoires in COVID-19. Produced via immunoSEQ multiplex PCR; TCRdb's table is partial and in-frame only. The sample records 300,000 or so clones, about 89% being singletons. Sample: peripheral blood. Receptors originate from a woman aged 40-49 years who had recovered from COVID-19.

As for this clone: Other DNA sequences from this sample encode an identical CDR3 as well. The genes are TRBV5-1 and TRBJ1-1, with TRBD1 matching 8 bases. The CDR3 sequence is 15 residues long. Germline V gene data show CDR1 as SGHRS and CDR2 as YFSETQ. V dropped 0 bases and J dropped 0; count of bases not matched to a gene: 1. CDR3 protein: CASSLVTGVNTEAFF. CDR3 nucleotides: TGCGCCAGCAGCTTGGTGACAGGGGTGAACACTGAAGCTTTCTTT.

The chain carries TRBV5-1 and TRBJ1-1, with 8 bases lining up with TRBD1. Trimming at V came to 3 bases and at J to 2 bases, leaving 6 bases not matched to a gene. Germline V lookup: CDR1 SGHRS, CDR2 YFSETQ. The CDR3 is 15 residues long. This CDR3 reads CASSWGDRGNTEAFF. The CDR3 DNA reads TGCGCCAGCAGCTGGGGAGACAGGGGAAACACTGAAGCTTTCTTT.

The CDR3 here is CASSRGVGNGYTF. CDR3 nucleotide sequence: TGTGCCAGCAGCCGCGGGGTGGGGAATGGCTACACCTTC. The chain is built from TRBV2 and TRBJ1-2; no firm D call. The CDR3 consists of 13 residues. V was cut by 6 bases and J by 6 bases, with 14 bases left in between. CDR1 and CDR2 from the germline V gene are SNHLY and FYNNEI.

The rearrangement links TRBV4-1 to TRBJ2-7; D ambiguous. The germline V gene has CDR1 MGHRA and CDR2 YSYEKL. Trimming removed 1 base from V and 4 bases from J, with 11 bases in between. The CDR3 sequence is 14 residues long. The CDR3 spells CASSQVGGFYEQYF. The DNA of the CDR3 is TGCGCCAGCAGCCAAGTAGGCGGATTTTACGAGCAGTACTTC.

The J gene is TRBJ2-3, the V gene TRBV5-6, with D perhaps matching TRBD2 (7 bases). V was cut by 4 bases and J by 2 bases, with 11 bases left in between. Germline assignment: CDR1 SGHDT and CDR2 YYEEEE. This CDR3 contains 14 residues. CDR3 amino acids: CASSRGGYTDTQYF. As DNA, the CDR3 is TGTGCCAGCAGCAGGGGGGGTTACACAGATACGCAGTATTTT.